This TCR beta chain was identified in a study of blood T cell repertoires in COVID-19. Background on the study: Sites across the United States, Italy and Spain contributed samples from acute and convalescent COVID-19.

Germline lookup yields CDR1 SGHTA and CDR2 FQGNSA. This CDR3 has 15 amino acids. With 5 bases removed from V and 7 bases from J, the gap between germline ends came to 17 bases. How the authors handled the data: By means of reference gene primer amplification, nucleated cell counts were estimated. TCRdb keeps only in-frame clones here, not all; method: immunoSEQ multiplex PCR. That table is the source of V, J and clone size, and D and trimming were worked out from the DNA. The sample comprises about 50,000 clones, roughly 90% of which are singletons, and 2.2% rests with the top ten. The sample taken for sequencing was peripheral blood. The chain recombines TRBV7-2 with TRBJ1-4; tentatively, D is TRBD1 (6 bases). This receptor was taken from a human donor in a cohort sampled during active COVID-19. This CDR3 is CASSLRGGAREKLFF. CDR3 DNA: TGTGCCAGCAGCCTTAGAGGGGGGGCGCGTGAAAAACTGTTTTTT.